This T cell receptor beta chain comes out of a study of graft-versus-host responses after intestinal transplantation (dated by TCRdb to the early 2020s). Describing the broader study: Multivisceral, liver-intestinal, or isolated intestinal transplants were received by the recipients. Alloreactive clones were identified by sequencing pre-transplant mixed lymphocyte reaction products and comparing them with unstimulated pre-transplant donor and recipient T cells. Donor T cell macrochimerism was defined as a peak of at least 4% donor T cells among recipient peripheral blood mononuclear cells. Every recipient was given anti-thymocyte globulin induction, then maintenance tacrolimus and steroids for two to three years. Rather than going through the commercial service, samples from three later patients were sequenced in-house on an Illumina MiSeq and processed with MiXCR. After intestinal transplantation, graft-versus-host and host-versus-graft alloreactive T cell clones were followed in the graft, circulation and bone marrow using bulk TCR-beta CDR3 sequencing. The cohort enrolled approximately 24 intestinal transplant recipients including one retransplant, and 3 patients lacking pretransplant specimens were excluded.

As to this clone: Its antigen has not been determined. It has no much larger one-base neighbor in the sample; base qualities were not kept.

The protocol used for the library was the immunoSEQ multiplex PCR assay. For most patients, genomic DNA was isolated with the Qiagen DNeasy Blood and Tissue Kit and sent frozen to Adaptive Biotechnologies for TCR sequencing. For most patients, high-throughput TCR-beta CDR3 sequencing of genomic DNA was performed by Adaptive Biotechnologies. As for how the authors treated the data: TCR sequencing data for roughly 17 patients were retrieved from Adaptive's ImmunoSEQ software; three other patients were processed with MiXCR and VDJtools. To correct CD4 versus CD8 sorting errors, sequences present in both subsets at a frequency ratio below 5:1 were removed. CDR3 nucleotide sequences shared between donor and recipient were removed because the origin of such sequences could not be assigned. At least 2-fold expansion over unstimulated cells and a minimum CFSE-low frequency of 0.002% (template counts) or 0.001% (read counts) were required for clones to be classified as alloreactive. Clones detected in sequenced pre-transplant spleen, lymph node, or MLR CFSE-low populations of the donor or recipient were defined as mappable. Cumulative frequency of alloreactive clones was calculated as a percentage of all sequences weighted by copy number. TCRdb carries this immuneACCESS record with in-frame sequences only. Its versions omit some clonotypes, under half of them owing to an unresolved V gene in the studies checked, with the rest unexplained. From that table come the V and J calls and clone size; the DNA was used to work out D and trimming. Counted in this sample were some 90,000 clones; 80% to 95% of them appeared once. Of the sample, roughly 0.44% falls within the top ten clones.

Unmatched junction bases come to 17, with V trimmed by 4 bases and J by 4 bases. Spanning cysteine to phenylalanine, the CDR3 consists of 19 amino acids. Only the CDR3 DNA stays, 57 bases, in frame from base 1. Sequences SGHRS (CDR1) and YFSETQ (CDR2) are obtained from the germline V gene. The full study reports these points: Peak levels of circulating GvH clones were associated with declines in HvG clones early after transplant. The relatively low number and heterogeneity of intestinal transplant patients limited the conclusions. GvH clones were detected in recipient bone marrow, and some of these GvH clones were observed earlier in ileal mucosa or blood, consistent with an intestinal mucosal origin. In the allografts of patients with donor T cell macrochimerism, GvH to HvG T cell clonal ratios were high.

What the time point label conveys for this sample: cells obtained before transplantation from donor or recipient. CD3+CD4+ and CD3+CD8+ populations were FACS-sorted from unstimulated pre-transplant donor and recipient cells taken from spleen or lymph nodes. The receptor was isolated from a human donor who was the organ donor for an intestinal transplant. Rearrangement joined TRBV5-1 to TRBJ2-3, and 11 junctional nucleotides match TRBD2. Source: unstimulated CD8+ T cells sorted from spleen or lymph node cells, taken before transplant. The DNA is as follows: TGCGCCAGCAGCAATGCCCTCCTCTGGGGACTAGCGGACGCAGATACGCAGTATTTT. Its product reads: CASSNALLWGLADADTQYF.